Included here is one TCR beta chain sequence, with context. Its target is unknown. The donors were members of the validation cohort, which comprised about 120 subjects and was separate from the first cohort of 670 or so subjects. CDR3 length: 11 amino acids. From germline, CDR1 is SQVTM and CDR2 ANQGSEA. This specimen comes from a study of cytomegalovirus exposure and HLA in healthy donors. Study details: The approximately 120 validation repertoires used the same platform as the roughly 670 first-cohort repertoires, a later analysis reported. Points from the study as a whole: Clusters of TCRs from the first cohort tended to co-occur in the approximately 120 validation repertoires (as a later analysis found). The study designated about 160 TCR beta chains cytomegalovirus-associated.

Method: immunoSEQ multiplex PCR; TCRdb's copy keeps in-frame clones and lacks some. The data show 150,000 to 180,000 clones, with roughly 90% seen just once and approximately 20% held by the top ten. The specimen sequenced was PBMCs. The source is a young man in good health and CMV-seropositive. The chain is built from TRBV29-1 and TRBJ2-1, with D possibly being TRBD1 (6 bases). This CDR3 reads CSGDMDNEQFF. As DNA, the CDR3 is TGCAGTGGGGACATGGACAATGAGCAGTTCTTC.